The 30 T cell receptor beta chains in this list originate from one sample, sequenced in a study of T cell responses to AZD1222 COVID-19 vaccine. The protocol was immunoSEQ multiplex PCR, while the TCRdb copy is restricted to in-frame clones and leaves out a portion. This sample has 170,000 or so clones, with roughly nine tenths found just once. The specimen was peripheral blood, collected on day 0 of AZD1222 vaccination. Receptor source: an adult in good health.

The chain employs TRBV4-3 and TRBJ1-2, with D unresolved. The V gene's germline CDR1 is LGHNA and CDR2 YSLEER. V was shortened by 1 base and J by 3 bases, with 6 bases between the two germline ends. The CDR3 contains 13 residues. CDR3 sequence: CASSQGADYGYTF. The CDR3, as DNA: TGCGCCAGCAGCCAAGGCGCGGACTATGGCTACACCTTC.

This rearrangement joins TRBV7-2 to TRBJ1-1; D is perhaps TRBD1 (5 bases). V dropped 2 bases and J dropped 0 bases, with 13 bases sitting between them. The CDR3 spans 16 residues. Germline loops: CDR1 SGHTA, CDR2 FQGNSA. The CDR3 coding sequence is TGTGCCAGCAGCTTATGGGACTCTCGGTTGAACACTGAAGCTTTCTTT. Its protein is CASSLWDSRLNTEAFF. Combining the CDR3 with reference TRBV7-2 and TRBJ1-1 gives the whole variable domain GAGVSQSPSNKVTEKGKDVELRCDPISGHTALYWYRQSLGQGLEFLIYFQGNSAPDKSGLPSDRFSAERTGGSVSTLTIQRTQQEDSAVYLCASSLWDSRLNTEAFFGQGTRLTVV.

The chain has TRBV7-2 and TRBJ1-2; tentative D call: TRBD1 (5 bases). The CDR3 is 16 amino acids. Looked up from germline, CDR1 is SGHTA and CDR2 is FQGNSA. Trimming pared 1 base from V and 4 bases from J, leaving 16 bases between. The CDR3 DNA follows: TGTGCCAGCAGCTTAGTTCCCCAGGGCGGGAGCTATGGCTACACCTTC. Its translation: CASSLVPQGGSYGYTF.

The chain recombines TRBV27 with TRBJ2-7, with D tentatively TRBD1 or TRBD2 (5 bases each). Trimming pared 3 bases from V and 5 bases from J, leaving 11 bases between. Germline loops: CDR1 MNHEY, CDR2 SMNVEV (reference sequence). CDR3 size: 13 residues. The CDR3 reads CASSFGTPNEQYF. The CDR3 DNA reads as TGTGCCAGCAGTTTCGGGACCCCTAACGAGCAGTACTTC.

This chain connects TRBV5-5 to TRBJ2-2, with TRBD1 matching over 10 bases. With V trimmed by 4 bases and J by 4 bases, 4 bases remained unmatched. Germline CDR1 is SGHKS and CDR2 is YYEKEE (reference sequence). The CDR3 totals 15 residues. The CDR3 spells CASSRTGGTTGELFF. The CDR3 DNA is TGTGCCAGCAGCCGGACAGGGGGAACCACCGGGGAGCTGTTTTTT.

A single count supports this clone. V gene TRBV3-1 (or the pseudogene TRBV3-2) combines with J gene TRBJ1-1, with a weak D call TRBD1 (5 bases). The CDR3 contains 14 residues. The V gene lost 1 base and the J gene lost 4 bases, with 10 bases spanning the gap. The germline V gene has CDR1 LGHDT and CDR2 YNNKEL (reference sequence). As DNA, the CDR3 is TGTGCCAGCAGCCAAGGGCGAGGGGCCACTGAAGCTTTCTTT. Translated, it gives CASSQGRGATEAFF.

This chain joins TRBV11-1 and TRBJ2-7, with a tentative D call TRBD1 (5 bases). The length of the CDR3 is 14 residues. The V and J ends lost 7 bases and 4 bases respectively, with 17 bases between them. The germline V gene has CDR1 SGHAT and CDR2 FQDESV (reference sequence). CDR3 sequence (DNA): TGTGCCAGCACCCCCCGACAGTTAGGATACGAGCAGTACTTC. Translated: CASTPRQLGYEQYF.

The rearrangement links TRBV6-2 or TRBV6-3 to TRBJ2-7; D is uncertain. This CDR3 is 15 amino acids long. Germline V gene data show CDR1 as MNHEY and CDR2 as SVGEGT. Trimming shortened V by 2 bases and J by 2 bases, and 13 bases separated the two germline ends. DNA for the CDR3: TGTGCCAGCAGTTACCCCTTGGGCAGACCCTACGAGCAGTACTTC. It translates to CASSYPLGRPYEQYF.

This chain links TRBV7-2 with TRBJ2-4; 8 positions agree with TRBD2. Germline loops: CDR1 SGHTA, CDR2 FQGNSA. The CDR3 length is 13 residues. The ends lost 1 base at V and 11 bases at J; junction bases unmatched: 4. As DNA, the CDR3 is TGTGCCAGCAGCTTAGAAATCGGGGGGGTTCAGTACTTC. Translating it yields CASSLEIGGVQYF.

The genes are TRBV5-4 and TRBJ2-1; D ambiguous. Germline loops: CDR1 SGHNT, CDR2 YYREEE (reference sequence). The V gene lost 7 bases and the J gene lost 0 bases, with 5 bases spanning the gap. This CDR3 is built from 12 residues. Here the CDR3 reads CASDNSYNEQFF. CDR3 coding DNA: TGTGCCAGCGACAACTCCTACAATGAGCAGTTCTTC.

The chain joins TRBV7-3 to TRBJ2-1, with TRBD2 identical over 11 bases. The CDR3 is 14 amino acids. V lost 5 bases and J lost 12; bases outside the gene matches: 9. Germline CDR1 SGHTA, CDR2 FQGTGA. The CDR3 DNA follows: TGTGCCAGCAGCCAATATAGCGGGGGGGCCGCGCAGTTCTTC. Protein sequence: CASSQYSGGAAQFF. Full variable domain (rest looked up from reference TRBV7-3 and TRBJ2-1): GAGVSQTPSNKVTEKGKYVELRCDPISGHTALYWYRQSLGQGPEFLIYFQGTGAADDSGLPNDRFFAVRPEGSVSTLKIQRTERGDSAVYLCASSQYSGGAAQFFGPGTRLTVL.

The rearrangement joins TRBV10-1 to TRBJ1-4, with a tentative D call TRBD1 (5 bases). CDR3 length equals 13 residues. CDR1 is WNHNN and CDR2 is SYGVQD in the germline V gene (reference sequence). V lost 8 bases, J lost 4 bases, and 11 bases lay in between. This CDR3 is CASRRGGNEKLFF. DNA for the CDR3: TGCGCCAGCCGCCGGGGGGGTAATGAAAAACTGTTTTTT.

For the CDR3, the DNA is TGTGCCCCGTCAACCTGGGAGAAGCCTGGTAATGAAAAACTGTTTTTT. As protein: CAPSTWEKPGNEKLFF. The J gene is TRBJ1-4, the V gene TRBV6-8; D unclear. This CDR3 region has 16 residues. CDR1 is MNHGY and CDR2 is SAAAGT in the germline V gene. Trimming took off 11 bases at V and 4 bases at J, with 23 bases between the two ends.

In this sample, this clone turned up a few times. This chain connects TRBV11-3 to TRBJ2-1; 7 bases line up with TRBD1. This CDR3 is 15 amino acids long. Germline V gives CDR1 SGHNT, CDR2 YENEEA. V lost 5 bases to trimming and J lost 6 bases; unmatched junction nucleotides: 10. CDR3 nucleotides: TGTGCCAGCAGCATAGTGACAGGGAAGGGCAATGAGCAGTTCTTC. Amino acid sequence: CASSIVTGKGNEQFF.

Concerning this clone itself: This same CDR3 is encoded by further DNA sequences in the sample. The chain is built from TRBV4-3 and TRBJ2-2; D gene uncertain. The CDR3 spans 15 residues. The V gene lost 1 base and the J gene lost 2 bases, with 8 bases spanning the gap. In germline, CDR1 is LGHNA, CDR2 YSLEER. Here the CDR3 reads CASSQGATNTGELFF. CDR3 sequence (DNA): TGCGCCAGCAGCCAAGGAGCCACTAACACCGGGGAGCTGTTTTTT.

V gene TRBV23-1 combines with J gene TRBJ1-2; D gene uncertain. TRBV23-1 is given ORF status, its function remaining uncertain. V dropped 3 bases and J dropped 6 bases, with 8 bases sitting between them. There are 12 residues in the CDR3. The DNA of the CDR3 is TGCGCCAGCAGTCACGTAGGGAATGGCTACACCTTC. It specifies CASSHVGNGYTF.

Only one count was recorded for this clone. J is TRBJ2-7 and V is TRBV7-9, with TRBD1 as a possible D gene (6 bases). There are 17 residues in the CDR3. V was trimmed by 5 bases and J by 3 bases, leaving 23 bases between them. Germline V CDR1 and CDR2: SEHNR, FQNEAQ (reference sequence). The CDR3 DNA follows: TGTGCCAGCAGCCCAAACAACTTAGGACAGCGCGTCTACGAGCAGTACTTC. Translated, it gives CASSPNNLGQRVYEQYF.

The chain uses TRBV4-3 and TRBJ2-5; tentatively, D is TRBD2 (6 bases). The ends were cut back, 5 bases at V and 4 bases at J, with 14 bases in the middle. The CDR3 totals 14 residues. Germline CDR1 and CDR2: LGHNA and YSLEER. The CDR3 region is CASSAEGGLETQYF. CDR3 nucleotides: TGCGCCAGCAGCGCGGAGGGCGGCCTAGAGACCCAGTACTTC.

The chain couples TRBV3-1 (or the pseudogene TRBV3-2) to TRBJ1-1; a possible D gene is TRBD1 (5 bases). CDR1 and CDR2 from the germline V gene are LGHDT and YNNKEL (reference sequence). The CDR3 spans 13 residues. Trimming took off 4 bases at V and 5 bases at J, with 11 bases between the two ends. DNA for the CDR3: TGTGCCAGCAGCCGATTAAGGGGTACTGAAGCTTTCTTT. Translated: CASSRLRGTEAFF.

The chain couples TRBV6-2 or TRBV6-3 to TRBJ2-7, with 10 bases that match TRBD1. Germline-derived CDR1 and CDR2 are MNHEY and SVGEGT. This CDR3 is built from 15 residues. J gave up 2 bases and V 4 bases, and 5 bases lay outside the gene matches. CDR3 coding DNA: TGTGCCAGCAGTTTTCCGGGACAGGGGACCTACGAGCAGTACTTC. Protein: CASSFPGQGTYEQYF.

This chain joins TRBV7-2 and TRBJ2-2; D is undetermined. Trimming took off 1 base at V and 0 bases at J, with 6 bases between the two ends. Germline CDR1 is SGHTA and CDR2 is FQGNSA. CDR3 length: 15 amino acids. The CDR3 sequence is CASSLVTTNTGELFF. The CDR3 bases are TGTGCCAGCAGCTTAGTGACGACGAACACCGGGGAGCTGTTTTTT.

J is TRBJ2-1 and V is TRBV9, with D perhaps matching TRBD1 or TRBD2 (6 bases each). CDR1 and CDR2 from the germline V gene are SGDLS and YYNGEE. V was cut by 3 bases and J by 0 bases, with 13 bases left in between. The CDR3 runs to 16 residues. CDR3 protein: CASSARTGASYNEQFF. The CDR3 bases are TGTGCCAGCAGCGCGAGGACGGGGGCCTCCTACAATGAGCAGTTCTTC.

This clone came up once. The chain combines TRBV10-1 with TRBJ1-3; weak D call: TRBD1 (6 bases). The CDR3 consists of 16 residues. V lost 6 bases, J lost 0 bases, and 15 bases lay in between. The V gene's germline CDR1 is WNHNN and CDR2 SYGVQD (reference sequence). CDR3 in amino acids: CASRMGHLISGNTIYF. In DNA form, the CDR3 reads TGCGCCAGCAGGATGGGACACCTCATCTCTGGAAACACCATATATTTT.

The chain links TRBV2 to TRBJ1-1; a weak D match, TRBD1 (5 bases). Between the trimmed V and J ends, which lost 5 bases and 4 bases, there was a span of 11 bases. There are 13 residues in the CDR3. Germline CDR1 reads SNHLY; CDR2 reads FYNNEI. CDR3 amino acids: CASSQGRGTEAFF. The CDR3 coding sequence is TGTGCCAGCAGTCAGGGTAGGGGCACTGAAGCTTTCTTT. The full variable domain, in which reference TRBV2 and TRBJ1-1 provide the parts outside the CDR3, is EPEVTQTPSHQVTQMGQEVILRCVPISNHLYFYWYRQILGQKVEFLVSFYNNEISEKSEIFDDQFSVERPDGSNFTLKIRSTKLEDSAMYFCASSQGRGTEAFFGQGTRLTVV.

This sequence joins TRBV7-2 and TRBJ2-1, with D perhaps TRBD1 (5 bases). The germline V gene encodes CDR1 SGHTA and CDR2 FQGNSA. Trimming removed 1 base from V and 6 bases from J, with 10 bases in between. This CDR3 spans 14 amino acids. The chain's CDR3 is CASSLDGASNEQFF. CDR3 in DNA: TGTGCCAGCAGCTTAGATGGGGCCTCCAATGAGCAGTTCTTC.

This clone was seen only a few times. The chain links TRBV6-5 to TRBJ1-5, with 9 bases lining up with TRBD1. This CDR3 is built from 12 residues. The V gene end was trimmed by 6 bases and the J gene end by 7 bases; junction bases not matched to a gene: 1. CDR1 is MNHEY, CDR2 SVGAGI, per germline. CDR3 protein: CASSGQGQPQHF. CDR3 DNA: TGTGCCAGCAGCGGACAGGGGCAGCCCCAGCATTTT.

The V gene is TRBV3-1 (or the pseudogene TRBV3-2), the J gene TRBJ2-7, with D perhaps TRBD1 (5 bases). V was cut by 4 bases and J by 2 bases, with 12 bases left in between. The V gene's germline CDR1 is LGHDT and CDR2 YNNKEL (reference sequence). CDR3 size: 14 residues. The CDR3 region is CASSPSGRAYEQYF. The CDR3, as DNA: TGTGCCAGCAGCCCCTCGGGCAGGGCCTACGAGCAGTACTTC.

The chain recombines TRBV2 with TRBJ2-3, with 15 bases matching TRBD2. The junction had 6 bases not matched to a gene; V was cut back by 7 bases and J by 1 base. This CDR3 comprises 17 residues. The germline CDR1 and CDR2 sequences are SNHLY and FYNNEI. The CDR3 DNA reads TGTGCCAGCACTAGGACTAGCGGGGGGGTCGGCACAGATACGCAGTATTTT. It is translated as CASTRTSGGVGTDTQYF.

J is TRBJ2-7 and V is TRBV6-5, with D perhaps matching TRBD1 (6 bases). This CDR3 spans 15 amino acids. The germline CDR1 and CDR2 sequences are MNHEY and SVGAGI. V gave up 5 bases and J gave up 1 base, with 15 bases separating them. The CDR3 loop reads CASSNEQGKSYEQYF. In DNA, the CDR3 is TGTGCCAGCAGTAACGAACAGGGCAAGTCCTACGAGCAGTACTTC.

CDR3 amino acids: CASSLMGTQGSWDEQFF. DNA of the CDR3: TGTGCCAGCAGCTTAATGGGTACGCAGGGTTCCTGGGATGAGCAGTTCTTC. The chain recombines TRBV7-3 with TRBJ2-1, with D maybe TRBD1 (5 bases). CDR3 length: 17 amino acids. CDR1 is SGHTA, CDR2 FQGTGA, per germline. The V and J ends lost 1 base and 8 bases respectively, with 21 bases between them.